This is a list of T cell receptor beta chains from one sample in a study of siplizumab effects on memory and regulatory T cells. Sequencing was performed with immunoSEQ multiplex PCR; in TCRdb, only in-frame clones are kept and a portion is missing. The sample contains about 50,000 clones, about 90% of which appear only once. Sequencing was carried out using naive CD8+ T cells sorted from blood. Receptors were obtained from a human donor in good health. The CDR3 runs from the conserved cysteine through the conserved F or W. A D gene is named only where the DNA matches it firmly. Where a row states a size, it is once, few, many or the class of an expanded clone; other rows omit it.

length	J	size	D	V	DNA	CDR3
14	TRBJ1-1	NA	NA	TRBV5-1	TGCGCCAGCAGCTTGGAACCCTATGATATTGAAGCTTTCTTT	CASSLEPYDIEAFF
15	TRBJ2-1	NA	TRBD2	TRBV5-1	TGCGCCAGCAGCTTAACTAGCGGGGGGGGCAATGAGCAGTTCTTC	CASSLTSGGGNEQFF
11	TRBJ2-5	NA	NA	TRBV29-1	TGCAGCGTTCGCAGGCAAGAGACCCAGTACTTC	CSVRRQETQYF
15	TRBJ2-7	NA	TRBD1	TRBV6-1	TGTGCCAGCAGGAGCCAGACAGGGGCCGTTCTCGAGCAGTACTTC	CASRSQTGAVLEQYF
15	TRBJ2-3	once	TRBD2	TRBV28	TGTGCCAGCAGACTAGCGGGGGGCGACACAGATACGCAGTATTTT	CASRLAGGDTDTQYF
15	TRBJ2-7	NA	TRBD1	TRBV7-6	TGTGCCAGCAGCCAGGCGGACAGGGGCCCCTACGAGCAGTACTTC	CASSQADRGPYEQYF
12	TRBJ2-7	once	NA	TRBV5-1	TGCGCCAGCAGCACGGATGGGTACGAGCAGTACTTC	CASSTDGYEQYF
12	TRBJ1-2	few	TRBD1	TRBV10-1	TGCGCCAGCAGCGACTCGCCGGGACAGATATCCTTC	CASSDSPGQISF
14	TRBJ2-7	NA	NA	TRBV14	TGTGCCAGCAGCCAAGCGTCACAGACCTACGAGCAGTACTTC	CASSQASQTYEQYF
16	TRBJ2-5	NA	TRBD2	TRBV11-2	TGTGCCAGCAGCTCAGAACTAGCGGGGGGTCAAGAGACCCAGTACTTC	CASSSELAGGQETQYF
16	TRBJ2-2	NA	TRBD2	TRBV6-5	TGTGCCAGCAGTTCACGACTAGCGGGAGGGCTCGGGGAGCTGTTTTTT	CASSSRLAGGLGELFF